This entry is about one T cell receptor (beta chain). Its antigen is as yet unknown. This sample was taken from a study of PD-L1 blockade in urothelial cancer. Study summary: Treatment start was followed by blood analysis at 3 weeks (second dose) and again at 6 weeks. Study-level findings and limits: A below-median TCR clonality in blood before treatment predicted better survival.

Trimming removed 3 bases from V and 4 bases from J, with 18 bases in between. The CDR3 has 15 amino acids. The germline V gene has CDR1 GTSNPN and CDR2 SVGIG (reference sequence). Produced via immunoSEQ multiplex PCR; TCRdb's table is partial and in-frame only. This table has 70,000 to 95,000 clones, roughly 89% appearing once. Indicated time point: pretreatment peripheral blood. Each patient gave between 1 and 8 samples, pretreatment and on-treatment. Sequences were derived from PBMCs, sampled around atezolizumab (anti-PD-L1) treatment. The receptor comes from a man between 60 and 70 years old with urothelial cancer. This chain joins TRBV30 and TRBJ1-2; D might be TRBD1 (5 bases). CDR3 sequence (DNA): TGTGCCTGGAGCCCTCCGCACACAGGACCCTATGGCTACACCTTC. Translating gives CAWSPPHTGPYGYTF.